The 29 T cell receptor beta chains below were found in one sample sequenced in a study of sequential checkpoint blockade in melanoma. Method: immunoSEQ multiplex PCR; TCRdb's copy keeps in-frame clones and lacks some. The top ten clones hold about 15% of a sample with 10,000 or so clones, approximately 73% of them seen once. Regarding treatment: randomized to nivolumab then ipilimumab (arm A) or the reverse (arm B). The starting material was CD8+ T cells sorted from blood (inferred from file names), obtained from a patient given nivolumab and ipilimumab in sequence. The receptors stem from a human donor with melanoma.

V and J are TRBV2 and TRBJ2-7; TRBD1 is a possible D gene (6 bases). V shed 7 bases and J shed 4 bases, with 14 bases lying between them. The length of the CDR3 is 13 residues. CDR1 is SNHLY and CDR2 is FYNNEI in the germline V gene. The CDR3 is CASTQRTAYEQYF. The CDR3 DNA is TGTGCCAGCACCCAGCGGACAGCTTACGAGCAGTACTTC.

The chain is built from TRBV27 and TRBJ1-5, with D possibly being TRBD1 (6 bases). The CDR3 loop spans 13 amino acids. Germline lookup yields CDR1 MNHEY and CDR2 SMNVEV (reference sequence). The V end was cut by 2 bases, the J end by 7 bases, with 9 bases between. The DNA of the CDR3 is TGTGCCAGCAGTTTAGCAGGGGAGCAGCCCCAGCATTTT. This sequence encodes CASSLAGEQPQHF.

The chain recombines TRBV6-5 with TRBJ1-1, with 11 bases that match TRBD1. There are 14 residues in the CDR3. Germline V gives CDR1 MNHEY, CDR2 SVGAGI. V shed 6 bases, J shed 5 bases, and the junction held 5 bases outside the gene matches. CDR3 in amino acids: CASSPGTGGTEAFF. CDR3 DNA: TGTGCCAGCAGCCCCGGGACAGGGGGAACTGAAGCTTTCTTT.

The J gene is TRBJ2-1, the V gene TRBV5-1; TRBD2 agrees at 10 bases. Germline loops: CDR1 SGHRS, CDR2 YFSETQ. The V gene end was trimmed by 5 bases and the J gene end by 0 bases; junction bases not matched to a gene: 2. The CDR3 is made up of 15 amino acids. CDR3 nucleotides: TGCGCCAGCAGTCCTAGCGGGAGCTCCTACAATGAGCAGTTCTTC. This encodes CASSPSGSSYNEQFF. Supplemented by reference TRBV5-1 and TRBJ2-1, the full variable domain reads KAGVTQTPRYLIKTRGQQVTLSCSPISGHRSVSWYQQTPGQGLQFLFEYFSETQRNKGNFPGRFSGRQFSNSRSEMNVSTLELGDSALYLCASSPSGSSYNEQFFGPGTRLTVL.

The CDR3 DNA is TGTGCCACCAGCAGAGAGGTGGGACAGGGAGGACAGCCCCAGCATTTT. Translating it yields CATSREVGQGGQPQHF. The rearrangement joins TRBV15 to TRBJ1-5, with 9 bases that match TRBD1. Losses at the gene ends were 0 bases for V and 7 bases for J; bases not matched to a gene: 7. The CDR3 extends over 16 amino acids. Germline-derived CDR1 and CDR2 are LNHNV and YYDKDF (reference sequence).

This chain joins TRBV18 and TRBJ2-7; TRBD1 aligns across 8 bases. The CDR3 runs 15 residues. The junction had 10 bases not matched to a gene; V was cut back by 3 bases and J by 6 bases. Germline CDR1 and CDR2: KGHSH and LQKENI. CDR3 sequence: CASSPCQGQACEQYF. DNA of the CDR3: TGTGCCAGCTCACCTTGTCAGGGACAGGCTTGCGAGCAGTACTTC.

The V call is TRBV6-1, the J call TRBJ2-1, with a tentative D call TRBD2 (6 bases). Germline V gene data show CDR1 as MNHNS and CDR2 as SASEGT. The V and J ends lost 3 bases and 7 bases respectively, with 16 bases between them. The CDR3 is 15 residues long. The CDR3 loop reads CASSDYGPEGNEQFF. CDR3 nucleotides: TGTGCCAGCAGTGATTATGGCCCGGAGGGGAATGAGCAGTTCTTC.

This clone was detected once. This chain links TRBV27 with TRBJ2-5; 7 nucleotides line up with TRBD1. The DNA end is a closer match to TRBJ2-7, so the J assignment may be wrong. Germline CDR1 reads MNHEY; CDR2 reads SMNVEV (reference sequence). The CDR3 sequence is 14 residues long. The CDR3 DNA sequence: TGTGCCAGCAGTTTAGGGGACAGCTCCTACGAGCAGTACTTC. Translation: CASSLGDSSYEQYF.

By proportion, this clone is medium-sized (0.01 to 0.1%). This chain uses TRBV7-9 with TRBJ1-2, with D possibly matching TRBD1 (5 bases). Trimming shortened V by 2 bases and J by 6 bases, and 13 bases separated the two germline ends. There are 14 residues in the CDR3. Germline CDR1 is SEHNR and CDR2 is FQNEAQ (reference sequence). The CDR3 bases are TGTGCCAGCAGCTTAAGCGCGACAGAAGATGGCTACACCTTC. Amino acids: CASSLSATEDGYTF.

This clone came up once. The chain combines TRBV6-5 with TRBJ2-5, with D possibly being TRBD2 (6 bases). This CDR3 spans 15 amino acids. Trimming cost V 3 bases and J 4 bases, with 15 bases left between them. Germline V gene lookup returns CDR1 MNHEY and CDR2 SVGAGI. This chain's CDR3 is CASSYSQEGGETQYF. The CDR3 DNA reads TGTGCCAGCAGTTATTCCCAGGAGGGAGGAGAGACCCAGTACTTC.

V is TRBV6-4 and J is TRBJ2-1, with TRBD2 identical over 7 bases. The junction had 6 bases not matched to a gene; V was cut back by 3 bases and J by 7 bases. There are 14 residues in the CDR3. The germline CDR1 and CDR2 sequences are MRHNA and SNTAGT. The CDR3 region is CASSEAGESNEQFF. The CDR3 nucleotides are TGTGCCAGCAGTGAGGCGGGAGAATCGAATGAGCAGTTCTTC.

V gene TRBV6-5 combines with J gene TRBJ1-2; TRBD1 aligns across 9 bases. V shed 4 bases and J 8 bases; nucleotides not matched to a gene: 5. CDR1 is MNHEY and CDR2 is SVGAGI in the germline V gene. This CDR3 spans 13 amino acids. Here the CDR3 reads CASSSTGGWGYTF. The DNA of the CDR3 is TGTGCCAGCAGTTCAACAGGGGGCTGGGGCTACACCTTC.

Only one count was recorded for this clone. The chain has TRBV5-6 and TRBJ2-1; 8 nucleotides align to TRBD1. This CDR3 spans 14 amino acids. The ends lost 3 bases at V and 7 bases at J; junction bases unmatched: 6. CDR1 SGHDT and CDR2 YYEEEE come from the germline V gene. CDR3 sequence (DNA): TGTGCCAGCAGCTACGGACAGGGAAGTAATGAGCAGTTCTTC. Translating it yields CASSYGQGSNEQFF.

This clone was counted only a few times. The chain links TRBV4-2 to TRBJ2-3; 9 nucleotides align to TRBD2. The CDR3 totals 17 residues. Germline assignment: CDR1 LGHNA and CDR2 YNFKEQ. V lost 2 bases, J lost 4 bases, and 10 bases stayed unmatched. The CDR3 bases are TGTGCCAGCAGCCAAAATGGGGGAAGACTAGCGGCAGATACGCAGTATTTT. Translation: CASSQNGGRLAADTQYF.

Only a few counts were recorded for this clone. The chain links TRBV5-1 to TRBJ2-1; 11 nucleotides match TRBD2. CDR3 size: 15 residues. V was pared by 4 bases and J by 3 bases, with 3 bases of the junction left unmatched. Germline V gene data show CDR1 as SGHRS and CDR2 as YFSETQ. The CDR3 DNA reads as TGCGCCAGCAGCCCTGGGACTAGCGGCTACAATGAGCAGTTCTTC. It yields the protein CASSPGTSGYNEQFF.

The gene calls are TRBV7-9 and TRBJ2-1; possibly TRBD2 for D (6 bases). The length of the CDR3 is 17 residues. V shed 3 bases and J shed 5 bases, with 20 bases lying between them. Per germline, CDR1 SEHNR and CDR2 FQNEAQ (reference sequence). CDR3 sequence (DNA): TGTGCCAGCAGCTTCTCGGAGGCGGGACTGAGCCACAATGAGCAGTTCTTC. Protein: CASSFSEAGLSHNEQFF.

V usage is TRBV6-5 and J usage is TRBJ1-1, with D perhaps matching TRBD1 (6 bases). The V and J ends lost 8 bases and 3 bases respectively, with 13 bases between them. CDR1 is MNHEY, CDR2 SVGAGI, per germline. The CDR3 runs to 13 residues. CDR3 sequence: CASAQGPYTEAFF. CDR3 nucleotides: TGTGCCAGCGCACAGGGACCGTACACTGAAGCTTTCTTT.

The rearrangement joins TRBV27 to TRBJ2-7; TRBD1 agrees at 8 bases. V lost 5 bases, J lost 6 bases, and 15 bases stayed unmatched. Germline CDR1 and CDR2: MNHEY and SMNVEV (reference sequence). CDR3 length: 16 amino acids. The CDR3 sequence is CASSPSTGEAPSEQYV. The CDR3 DNA is TGTGCCAGCAGTCCGTCGACAGGGGAGGCGCCGAGCGAGCAGTACGTC.

The V and J genes are TRBV19 and TRBJ2-1; 7 nucleotides agree with TRBD1. The CDR3 extends over 15 amino acids. With V trimmed by 5 bases and J by 0 bases, 4 bases remained unmatched. CDR1 and CDR2 from the germline V gene are LNHDA and SQIVND (reference sequence). CDR3 nucleotides: TGTGCCAGTAGTGGCAGGGGGTTCTCCTACAATGAGCAGTTCTTC. As protein: CASSGRGFSYNEQFF.

The chain is built from TRBV7-9 and TRBJ1-2; tentative D call: TRBD1 (5 bases). V was pared by 5 bases and J by 1 base, with 14 bases between. Germline values: CDR1 SEHNR, CDR2 FQNEAQ (reference sequence). The CDR3 sequence is 15 residues long. Here the CDR3 reads CASSTTSGINYGYTF. As DNA, the CDR3 is TGTGCCAGCAGCACTACCTCAGGGATTAACTATGGCTACACCTTC.

The chain carries TRBV6-4 and TRBJ2-2; D unresolved. The CDR3 is 13 residues long. The germline V gene encodes CDR1 MRHNA and CDR2 SNTAGT. Trimming took 3 bases from V and 5 from J, leaving 7 bases between them. Here the CDR3 reads CASSEESTGELFF. CDR3 bases: TGTGCCAGCAGTGAAGAGAGTACCGGGGAGCTGTTTTTT.

The table lists this clone with a few counts. The gene calls are TRBV4-2 and TRBJ2-1; TRBD2 agrees at 11 bases. The CDR3 is 15 amino acids. Germline assignment: CDR1 LGHNA and CDR2 YNFKEQ. V was clipped by 5 bases and J by 4 bases; unmatched bases: 4. In DNA form, the CDR3 reads TGTGCCAGCAGCGAAGGGACTAGCGGTTACAATGAGCAGTTCTTC. It codes for CASSEGTSGYNEQFF.

The genes are TRBV5-5 and TRBJ1-5, with unresolved D. The V and J ends lost 0 bases and 7 bases respectively, with 14 bases between them. Germline CDR1 reads SGHKS; CDR2 reads YYEKEE (reference sequence). CDR3 length: 15 amino acids. The CDR3 DNA reads as TGTGCCAGCAGCTTGGATCGCACCGCTAGACAGCCCCAGCATTTT. It specifies CASSLDRTARQPQHF.

The chain's CDR3 is CASSLYGGGTDTQYF. The CDR3 region has the DNA TGTGCCAGCAGTTTATACGGCGGCGGCACAGATACGCAGTATTTT. The chain employs TRBV27 and TRBJ2-3; D gene unclear. Germline CDR1 reads MNHEY; CDR2 reads SMNVEV (reference sequence). The CDR3 spans 15 residues. The ends were cut back, 1 base at V and 1 base at J, with 9 bases in the middle.

The chain recombines TRBV27 with TRBJ1-2; D remains unclear. CDR1 is MNHEY and CDR2 is SMNVEV in the germline V gene (reference sequence). Trimming cost V 6 bases and J 0 bases, with 14 bases left between them. The CDR3 covers 15 residues. CDR3 nucleotide sequence: TGTGCCAGCAGGGTGGTAGGGAGCGCTAACTATGGCTACACCTTC. Translating gives CASRVVGSANYGYTF.

The chain is built from TRBV12-5 and TRBJ1-1, with D hard to call. This CDR3 contains 14 residues. The V end lost 6 bases, the J end lost 1 base, and 12 bases lay between the germline ends. The germline CDR1 and CDR2 sequences are LGHNT and FRNRAP. In DNA form, the CDR3 reads TGTGCTAGTGGACTCCCCTCGGGGAACACTGAAGCTTTCTTT. Translation gives CASGLPSGNTEAFF.

By sample fraction, this clone is medium-sized (0.01 to 0.1%). This rearrangement joins TRBV19 to TRBJ2-5; TRBD1 agrees at 10 bases. The V gene end was trimmed by 3 bases and the J gene end by 3 bases; junction bases not matched to a gene: 7. Germline values: CDR1 LNHDA, CDR2 SQIVND (reference sequence). This CDR3 contains 16 residues. In nucleotides, the CDR3 is TGTGCCAGTAGTATCCTTTTCGGACAGGGGGAAGAGACCCAGTACTTC. This translates into CASSILFGQGEETQYF.

This clone was recorded only once. The J gene is TRBJ2-7, the V gene TRBV7-9; TRBD1 matches 12 bases. Germline CDR1 SEHNR, CDR2 FQNEAQ (reference sequence). This CDR3 comprises 15 residues. Trimming took 5 bases from V and 6 from J; bases not matched to a gene: 8. CDR3 sequence: CASSPRDRGHLEQYF. DNA of the CDR3: TGTGCCAGCAGCCCCCGGGACAGGGGGCATCTCGAGCAGTACTTC.

The genes are TRBV6-1 and TRBJ1-2; 7 bases are a match to TRBD1. V shed 1 base, J shed 4 bases, and the junction held 6 bases outside the gene matches. CDR1 MNHNS and CDR2 SASEGT come from the germline V gene. The CDR3 is 15 amino acids. CDR3 in amino acids: CASSEEGGAGYGYTF. CDR3 sequence (DNA): TGTGCCAGCAGTGAAGAAGGGGGCGCGGGCTATGGCTACACCTTC.